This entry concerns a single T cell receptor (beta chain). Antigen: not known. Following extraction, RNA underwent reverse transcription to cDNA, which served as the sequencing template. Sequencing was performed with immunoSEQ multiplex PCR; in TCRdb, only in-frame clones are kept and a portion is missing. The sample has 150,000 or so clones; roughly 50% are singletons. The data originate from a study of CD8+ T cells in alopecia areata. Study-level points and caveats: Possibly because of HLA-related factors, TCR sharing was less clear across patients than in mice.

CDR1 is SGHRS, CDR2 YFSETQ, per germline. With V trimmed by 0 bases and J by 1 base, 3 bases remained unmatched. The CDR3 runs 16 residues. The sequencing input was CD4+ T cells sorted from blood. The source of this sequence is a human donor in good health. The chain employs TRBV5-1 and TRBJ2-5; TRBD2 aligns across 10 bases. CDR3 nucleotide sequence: TGCGCCAGCAGCTTGGTGGCTAGCGGGGGCCAAGAGACCCAGTACTTC. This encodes CASSLVASGGQETQYF.